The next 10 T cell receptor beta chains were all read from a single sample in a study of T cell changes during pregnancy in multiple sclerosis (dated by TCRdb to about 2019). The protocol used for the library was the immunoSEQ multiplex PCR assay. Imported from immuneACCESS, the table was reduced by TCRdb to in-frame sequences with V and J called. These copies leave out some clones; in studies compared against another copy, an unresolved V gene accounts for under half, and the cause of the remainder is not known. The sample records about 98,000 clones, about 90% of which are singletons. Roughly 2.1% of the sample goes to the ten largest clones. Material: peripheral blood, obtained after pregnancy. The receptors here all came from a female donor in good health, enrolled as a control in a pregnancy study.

CDR3 in amino acids: CASSLGGESSNQPQHF. The CDR3 DNA reads as TGCGCCAGCAGCTTGGGTGGGGAGAGTAGCAATCAGCCCCAGCATTTT. The chain carries TRBV5-1 and TRBJ1-5, with D hard to call. V was clipped by 0 bases and J by 0 bases, with 10 bases between them. CDR1 SGHRS and CDR2 YFSETQ come from the germline V gene. CDR3 size: 16 residues.

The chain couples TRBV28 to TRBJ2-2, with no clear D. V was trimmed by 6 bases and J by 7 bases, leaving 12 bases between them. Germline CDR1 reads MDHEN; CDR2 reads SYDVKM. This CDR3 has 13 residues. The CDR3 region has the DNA TGTGCCAGCAGAGGCGGCCGAGGCGGGGAGCTGTTTTTT. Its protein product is CASRGGRGGELFF.

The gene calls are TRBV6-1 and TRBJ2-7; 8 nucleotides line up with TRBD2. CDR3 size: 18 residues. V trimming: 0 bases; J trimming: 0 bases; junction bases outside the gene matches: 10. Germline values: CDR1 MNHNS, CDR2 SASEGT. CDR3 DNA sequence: TGTGCCAGCAGTGAAGCTAGGTCAGCGGGGGTCGTCTCCTACGAGCAGTACTTC. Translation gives CASSEARSAGVVSYEQYF.

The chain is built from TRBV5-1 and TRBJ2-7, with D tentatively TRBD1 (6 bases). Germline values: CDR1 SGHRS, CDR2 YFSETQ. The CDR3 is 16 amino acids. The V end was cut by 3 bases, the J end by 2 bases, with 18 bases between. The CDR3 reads CASSSRQDPKPYEQYF. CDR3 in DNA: TGCGCCAGCAGCTCCCGACAGGACCCTAAGCCCTACGAGCAGTACTTC.

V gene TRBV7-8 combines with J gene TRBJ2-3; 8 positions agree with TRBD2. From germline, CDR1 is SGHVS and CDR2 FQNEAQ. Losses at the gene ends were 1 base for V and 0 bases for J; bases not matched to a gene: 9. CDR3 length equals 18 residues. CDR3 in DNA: TGTGCCAGCAGCTTAGTGGGGGTAGCGGGAACCAGCACAGATACGCAGTATTTT. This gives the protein CASSLVGVAGTSTDTQYF. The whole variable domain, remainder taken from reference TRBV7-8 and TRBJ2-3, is GAGVSQSPRYKVAKRGQDVALRCDPISGHVSLFWYQQALGQGPEFLTYFQNEAQLDKSGLPSDRFFAERPEGSVSTLKIQRTQQEDSAVYLCASSLVGVAGTSTDTQYFGPGTRLTVL.

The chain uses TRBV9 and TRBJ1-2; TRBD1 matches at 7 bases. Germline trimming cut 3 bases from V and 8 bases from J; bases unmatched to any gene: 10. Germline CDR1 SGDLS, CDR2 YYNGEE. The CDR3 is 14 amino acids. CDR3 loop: CASSAPGGFRGYTF. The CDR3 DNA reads TGTGCCAGCAGCGCTCCAGGGGGGTTTAGAGGCTACACCTTC.

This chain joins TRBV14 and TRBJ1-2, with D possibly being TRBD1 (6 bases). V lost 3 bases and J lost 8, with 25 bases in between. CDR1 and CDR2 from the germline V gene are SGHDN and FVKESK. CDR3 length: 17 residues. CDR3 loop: CASSQVIPGHLPEGYTF. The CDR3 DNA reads TGTGCCAGCAGCCAGGTGATTCCGGGACACCTGCCTGAAGGCTACACCTTC.

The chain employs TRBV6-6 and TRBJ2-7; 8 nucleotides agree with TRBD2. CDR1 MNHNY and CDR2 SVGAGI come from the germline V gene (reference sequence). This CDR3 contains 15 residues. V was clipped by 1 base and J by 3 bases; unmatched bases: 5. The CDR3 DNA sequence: TGTGCCAGCAGTTACTTTAGCGGGACCTACTACGAGCAGTACTTC. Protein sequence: CASSYFSGTYYEQYF.

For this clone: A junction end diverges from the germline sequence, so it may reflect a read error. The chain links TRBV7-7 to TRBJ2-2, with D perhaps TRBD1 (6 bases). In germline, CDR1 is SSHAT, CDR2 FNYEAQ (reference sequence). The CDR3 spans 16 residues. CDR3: CASSPLGAANTGELFF. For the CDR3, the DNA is TGTGCTAGCAGCCCACTGGGGGCAGCGAACACCGGGGAGCTGTTTTTT.

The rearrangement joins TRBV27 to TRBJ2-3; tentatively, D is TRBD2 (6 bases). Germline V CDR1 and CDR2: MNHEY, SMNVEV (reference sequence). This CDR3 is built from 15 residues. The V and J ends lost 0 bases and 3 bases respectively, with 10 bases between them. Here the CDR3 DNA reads TGTGCCAGCAGTTTATCTGGGGGGAGGACAGATACGCAGTATTTT. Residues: CASSLSGGRTDTQYF.